Listed below are T cell receptor beta chains from one sample, sequenced in a study of blood T cell repertoires in COVID-19. Sequencing used immunoSEQ multiplex PCR; TCRdb keeps in-frame clones, though not all of them. The profile shows roughly 150,000 clones, under 90% of them singletons. Material for sequencing was peripheral blood. Receptors were obtained from an elderly woman with acute or convalescent COVID-19. Both conserved end residues are part of each CDR3. D genes are given only for firm matches. Some rows mark clone size as missing; the rest say once, few, many or name a class of expanded clone.

TRBJ1-2,TRBV14,.,.,CASSRTAIYGYTF,TGTGCCAGCAGCCGGACAGCAATCTATGGCTACACCTTC
TRBJ2-1,TRBV9,.,TRBD1,CASSAGQGFEQFF,TGTGCCAGCAGCGCGGGACAGGGCTTTGAACAGTTCTTC
TRBJ2-1,TRBV10-3,.,TRBD1,CATNGQGRYNEQFF,TGTGCCACCAACGGACAGGGGCGATACAATGAGCAGTTCTTC
TRBJ2-1,TRBV9,once,.,CASSVGQGYNEQFF,TGTGCCAGCAGCGTCGGGCAGGGCTACAATGAGCAGTTCTTC
TRBJ2-7,TRBV5-4,.,TRBD1,CASSLDRGREQYF,TGTGCCAGCAGCTTGGACAGGGGGCGAGAGCAGTACTTC
TRBJ2-5,TRBV30,.,TRBD1,CAWSVGGLSETQYF,TGTGCCTGGAGTGTAGGGGGCCTTTCGGAGACCCAGTACTTC
TRBJ1-2,TRBV19,.,.,CASSRLSIDNNYGYTF,TGTGCCAGTAGTCGGTTGAGCATTGATAATAACTATGGCTACACCTTC
TRBJ1-3,TRBV29-1,.,TRBD1,CSVVGTGTGNTIYF,TGCAGCGTTGTAGGGACAGGTACCGGAAACACCATATATTTT
TRBJ2-7,TRBV19,.,TRBD2,CASSIDLAGEGYEQYF,TGTGCCAGTAGTATAGACCTAGCGGGAGAGGGTTACGAGCAGTACTTC
TRBJ2-2,TRBV9,.,TRBD1,CASSVSPGTGGFGGELFF,TGTGCCAGCAGCGTCTCCCCTGGGACAGGGGGCTTCGGCGGGGAGCTGTTTTTT
TRBJ1-4,TRBV4-3,.,.,CASSQGSIEGKLFF,TGCGCCAGCAGCCAAGGGTCTATTGAGGGAAAACTGTTTTTT
TRBJ2-1,TRBV11-1,.,TRBD2,CASSPGLAGVRNEQFF,TGTGCCAGCAGCCCCGGACTAGCGGGAGTACGCAATGAGCAGTTCTTC
TRBJ1-5,TRBV6-4,.,TRBD1,CASSGTGQGRQPQHF,TGTGCCAGCAGCGGAACGGGACAGGGGCGTCAGCCCCAGCATTTT
TRBJ2-2,TRBV5-1,.,TRBD2,CASSLPLEGGATGELFF,TGCGCCAGCAGCCTCCCCTTGGAGGGAGGGGCGACCGGGGAGCTGTTTTTT
TRBJ2-5,TRBV5-4,.,TRBD2,CASSSPTSGSRETQYF,TGTGCCAGCAGCTCCCCCACTAGCGGGAGCCGAGAGACCCAGTACTTC
TRBJ2-3,TRBV27,.,TRBD2,CASALTSGYTQYF,TGTGCCTCAGCACTTACTAGCGGGTATACGCAGTATTTT
TRBJ2-2,TRBV21-1,.,.,CASSINPGQGAPNTGELFF,TGTGCCAGCAGCATCAACCCGGGACAGGGGGCACCGAACACCGGGGAGCTGTTTTTT
TRBJ1-1,TRBV11-1,few,.,CASSLGEMVSGTEAFF,TGTGCCAGCAGCTTAGGGGAGATGGTCAGTGGCACTGAAGCTTTCTTT
TRBJ2-7,TRBV7-2,.,.,CASSSRADRAYEQYF,TGTGCCAGCAGCTCCCGGGCGGACAGAGCCTACGAGCAGTACTTC
TRBJ1-6,TRBV19,few,.,CASRLTGQNNSPLHF,TGTGCCAGTAGATTAACCGGACAGAACAATTCACCCCTCCACTTT
TRBJ2-7,TRBV7-9,.,.,CASSFDTGFLAQGLYEQYF,TGTGCCAGCAGCTTTGATACAGGGTTTTTAGCCCAGGGCCTCTACGAGCAGTACTTC
TRBJ2-7,TRBV28,.,.,CASTPIPQGTYEQYF,TGTGCCAGCACTCCGATACCGCAGGGAACTTACGAGCAGTACTTC
TRBJ2-7,TRBV6-5,.,.,CASSPSGQGYEQYF,TGTGCCAGCAGCCCCTCGGGACAAGGCTACGAGCAGTACTTC
TRBJ1-5,TRBV27,.,.,CASSQDFGNQPQHF,TGTGCCAGCAGCCAGGATTTCGGCAATCAGCCCCAGCATTTT
TRBJ1-5,TRBV18,.,TRBD1,CASSRGQGGNQPQHF,TGTGCCAGCTCTCGTGGACAGGGGGGCAATCAGCCCCAGCATTTT
TRBJ1-1,TRBV7-9,.,TRBD1,CASRPGTGVNTEAFF,TGTGCCAGCAGACCCGGGACAGGGGTGAACACTGAAGCTTTCTTT
TRBJ2-1,TRBV29-1,.,.,CSVDTRGEGNEQFF,TGCAGCGTTGACACAAGGGGGGAGGGCAATGAGCAGTTCTTC
TRBJ2-7,TRBV6-9,.,TRBD1,CASGYRTGSPYEQYF,TGTGCCAGCGGATATAGGACAGGCTCCCCCTACGAGCAGTACTTC
TRBJ2-2,TRBV6-6,.,TRBD1,CASRERQGGIGELFF,TGTGCCAGCAGAGAGCGACAGGGGGGCATCGGGGAGCTGTTTTTT
TRBJ1-1,TRBV2,.,.,CASSVSGNTEAFF,TGTGCCAGCAGTGTTTCAGGGAACACTGAAGCTTTCTTT
TRBJ2-5,TRBV7-9,.,TRBD2,CASSLLGGGKETQYF,TGTGCCAGCAGCTTACTTGGGGGAGGGAAAGAGACCCAGTACTTC
TRBJ1-1,TRBV19,few,.,CASSSAGRLTEAFF,TGTGCCAGTAGTTCGGCAGGGAGGCTCACTGAAGCTTTCTTT
TRBJ2-7,TRBV30,.,.,CAWSLRQTGTVSSYEQYF,TGTGCCTGGAGCCTACGCCAGACAGGAACTGTAAGCTCCTACGAGCAGTACTTC
TRBJ1-6,TRBV9,few,TRBD1,CASSRGQDNSPLHF,TGTGCCAGCAGTCGGGGACAGGATAATTCACCCCTCCACTTT
TRBJ2-7,TRBV29-1,.,.,CSVASGGRYEQYF,TGCAGCGTTGCAAGCGGAGGGAGATACGAGCAGTACTTC
TRBJ2-7,TRBV12-3/TRBV12-4,once,TRBD1,CASSTGGYEQYF,TGTGCCTCCTCGACAGGGGGCTACGAGCAGTACTTC
TRBJ2-2,TRBV19,.,.,CASSIQSTGELFF,TGTGCCAGTAGTATACAGTCTACCGGGGAGCTGTTTTTT
TRBJ2-7,TRBV7-9,.,TRBD2,CASSQGLAAYEQYF,TGTGCCAGCAGCCAAGGACTAGCGGCTTACGAGCAGTACTTC
TRBJ2-5,TRBV5-1,.,TRBD2,CASSRVAGAQETQYF,TGCGCCAGCAGCAGGGTAGCGGGAGCTCAAGAGACCCAGTACTTC
TRBJ1-5,TRBV6-2/TRBV6-3,once,.,CASSYFAGQPQHF,TGTGCCAGCAGTTACTTCGCGGGTCAGCCCCAGCATTTT
TRBJ1-1,TRBV28,once,TRBD1,CATLGTANTEAFF,TGTGCCACCCTCGGGACAGCGAACACTGAAGCTTTCTTT
TRBJ2-7,TRBV10-3,.,TRBD1,CAITDREKYEQYF,TGTGCCATCACAGACAGGGAAAAATACGAGCAGTACTTC
TRBJ2-1,TRBV5-1,.,.,CASSLWTDNNEQFF,TGCGCCAGCAGCTTGTGGACAGATAACAATGAGCAGTTCTTC
TRBJ2-7,TRBV3-1/TRBV3-2,.,.,CASSQGAALRDEQYF,TGTGCCAGCAGCCAAGGGGCGGCCTTGAGGGATGAGCAGTACTTC